One sample yielded the 23 T cell receptor beta chains listed below, sequenced in a study of vaccination and CD4 T cells after COVID-19. No cognate antigen is known for these TCRs. Treatment noted: roughly nine-day PBMC culture with coronavirus spike peptide pools or control peptides (ViraFEST assay). Scientists ran DNA taken from cultured CD4+ T cells through the Oncomine TCR Beta short-read assay for sequencing. TCRdb independently ran MiXCR on the PCR reads; one entry per CDR3 protein. In the table there are 15,000 to 20,000 distinct CDR3 sequences, approximately 48% of which are singletons. Input material: cultured CD4+ T cells from blood. These receptors were taken from a human donor with COVID-19.

The table lists this clonotype with a count of one. The CDR3 loop is CAISEKYEQYF. The CDR3 DNA is TGTGCCATCAGTGAGAAGTACGAGCAGTACTTC. The chain combines TRBV10-3 with TRBJ2-7; no definite D call. Per the germline V gene, CDR1 is ENHRY and CDR2 is SYGVKD. This CDR3 has 11 amino acids. V lost 2 bases to trimming and J lost 4 bases, with 3 bases between them.

The DNA for the CDR3 is TGTGCCAGCAGCTTTACTAGCGGGGGGCGGGTAGAGCAGTACTTC. Its protein is CASSFTSGGRVEQYF. The chain carries TRBV7-2 and TRBJ2-7; 12 bases are a match to TRBD2. CDR1 and CDR2 from the germline V gene are SGHTA and FQGNSA. Trimming took 3 bases from V and 7 from J; bases not matched to a gene: 7. The CDR3 runs to 15 residues.

The chain is built from TRBV28 and TRBJ1-2; D unclear. The CDR3 runs to 12 residues. Germline V gene sequence: CDR1 MDHEN, CDR2 SYDVKM. Trimming took off 3 bases at V and 2 bases at J, with 4 bases between the two ends. CDR3 in DNA: TGTGCCAGCAGTTTGATAAACTATGGCTACACCTTC. This translates into CASSLINYGYTF.

In DNA, the CDR3 is TGTGCCAGCAGCTTGTTATTAGAAAACTATGGCTACACCTTC. Its protein is CASSLLLENYGYTF. J is TRBJ1-2 and V is TRBV11-1; D unresolved. There are 14 residues in the CDR3. Germline loops: CDR1 SGHAT, CDR2 FQDESV (reference sequence). The V gene lost 3 bases and the J gene lost 2 bases, with 10 bases spanning the gap. The whole variable domain, filled in from reference TRBV11-1 and TRBJ1-2, reads EAEVAQSPRYKITEKSQAVAFWCDPISGHATLYWYRQILGQGPELLVQFQDESVVDDSQLPKDRFSAERLKGVDSTLKIQPAELGDSAMYLCASSLLLENYGYTFGSGTRLTVV.

This clonotype turned up a few times. The chain is built from TRBV7-3 and TRBJ2-3; 9 nucleotides align to TRBD1. From germline, CDR1 is SGHTA and CDR2 FQGTGA. The CDR3 loop spans 12 amino acids. After removal of 5 bases from V and 12 bases from J, the junction contained 6 bases not matched to a gene. The CDR3 DNA sequence: TGTGCCAGCAGCGGCCGGGACAGGGAACAGTATTTT. Translating it yields CASSGRDREQYF.

DNA of the CDR3: TGTGCCAGCAGCTTTGACGGTAGCGGATATTACTCCTACGAGCAGTACTTC. Residues: CASSFDGSGYYSYEQYF. This sequence joins TRBV7-8 and TRBJ2-7, with a tentative D call TRBD2 (6 bases). Germline assignment: CDR1 SGHVS and CDR2 FQNEAQ. V was trimmed by 3 bases and J by 0 bases, leaving 18 bases between them. The CDR3 sequence is 17 residues long.

This chain's CDR3 is CASSFSTGTFGNQPQHF. DNA of the CDR3: TGTGCCAGCAGCTTCTCGACTGGGACGTTTGGCAATCAGCCCCAGCATTTT. The gene calls are TRBV7-8 and TRBJ1-5; D is possibly TRBD1 (5 bases). CDR3 length equals 17 residues. V lost 3 bases to trimming and J lost 2 bases, with 17 bases between them. Per germline, CDR1 SGHVS and CDR2 FQNEAQ.

This chain uses TRBV30 with TRBJ1-2; the match to TRBD1 covers 7 bases. V dropped 5 bases and J dropped 6; count of bases not matched to a gene: 9. The germline CDR1 and CDR2 sequences are GTSNPN and SVGIG (reference sequence). This CDR3 has 13 amino acids. The CDR3 DNA reads TGTGCCTGGCAATCCGGGACAGTACATGGCTACACCTTC. Protein: CAWQSGTVHGYTF.

This clonotype was found a few times. The chain uses TRBV20-1 and TRBJ1-5, with unresolved D. Trimming stripped 6 bases from V and 2 bases from J, with 17 bases between. The CDR3 runs 15 residues. CDR1 and CDR2 from the germline V gene are DFQATT and SNEGSKA (reference sequence). The CDR3 loop is CSAPSRTDGNQPQHF. CDR3 coding DNA: TGCAGTGCGCCCTCCAGGACCGACGGCAATCAGCCCCAGCATTTT.

This chain connects TRBV6-1 to TRBJ2-7; 9 positions match TRBD1. Germline values: CDR1 MNHNS, CDR2 SASEGT. V shed 6 bases, J shed 9 bases, and the junction held 12 bases outside the gene matches. The CDR3 has 14 residues. CDR3 sequence reads: CASSRLDRGEGQYF. CDR3 nucleotide sequence: TGTGCCAGCAGCAGGCTAGACAGGGGGGAGGGGCAGTACTTC.

The chain recombines TRBV7-8 with TRBJ2-4; perhaps D is TRBD1 or TRBD2 (5 bases each). The germline gives CDR1 SGHVS, CDR2 FQNEAQ. The germline V and J ends were trimmed by 6 bases and 0 bases, with 21 bases remaining between them. This CDR3 contains 18 residues. This chain's CDR3 is CASSKDEGSKLAKNIQYF. In DNA, the CDR3 is TGTGCCAGCAGTAAAGATGAGGGGTCGAAACTAGCCAAAAACATTCAGTACTTC.

This clonotype was counted only a few times. In nucleotides, the CDR3 is TGTGCCAGCAGCCATAACAGGGGGGCGAGAATCACTGAAGCTTTCTTT. Protein: CASSHNRGARITEAFF. This chain links TRBV6-1 with TRBJ1-1; TRBD1 aligns across 8 bases. The CDR3 sequence is 16 residues long. The V gene end was trimmed by 6 bases and the J gene end by 4 bases; junction bases not matched to a gene: 13. The germline V gene has CDR1 MNHNS and CDR2 SASEGT.

The V and J genes are TRBV5-1 and TRBJ2-7; 8 bases are a match to TRBD1. The trim removed 3 bases at V and 1 base at J, leaving 12 bases unmatched. Germline V gene data show CDR1 as SGHRS and CDR2 as YFSETQ. The CDR3 length is 17 residues. Here the CDR3 reads CASSSEPPGTGSYEQYF. The CDR3 nucleotides read TGCGCCAGCAGCTCCGAACCCCCCGGGACAGGATCCTACGAGCAGTACTTC.

This clonotype was seen a few times. The J gene is TRBJ2-2, the V gene TRBV11-3; 7 bases match TRBD1. Trimming cost V 2 bases and J 1 base; bases outside gene matches: 4. This CDR3 comprises 16 residues. From germline, CDR1 is SGHNT and CDR2 YENEEA. CDR3 nucleotide sequence: TGTGCCAGCAGCTTACGGACAGGACTGAACACCGGGGAGCTGTTTTTT. Translation: CASSLRTGLNTGELFF. The variable domain in full, with the rest retrieved from reference TRBV11-3 and TRBJ2-2, is EAGVVQSPRYKIIEKKQPVAFWCNPISGHNTLYWYLQNLGQGPELLIRYENEEAVDDSQLPKDRFSAERLKGVDSTLKIQPAELGDSAVYLCASSLRTGLNTGELFFGEGSRLTVL.

V gene TRBV11-2 combines with J gene TRBJ2-7, with TRBD1 matching over 8 bases. There are 11 residues in the CDR3. Losses at the gene ends were 5 bases for V and 12 bases for J; bases not matched to a gene: 6. Germline assignment: CDR1 SGHAT and CDR2 FQNNGV. CDR3 protein: CASSVAGGLYF. The CDR3 DNA is TGTGCCAGCAGCGTAGCAGGGGGCCTGTACTTC.

J is TRBJ2-5 and V is TRBV18, with a tentative D call TRBD1 (6 bases). The germline V gene has CDR1 KGHSH and CDR2 LQKENI. CDR3 length: 15 amino acids. Trimming took off 4 bases at V and 5 bases at J, with 17 bases between the two ends. The CDR3 nucleotides read TGTGCCAGCTCACGGAATGGTGGGGGCCAGGAGACCCAGTACTTC. Its protein is CASSRNGGGQETQYF.

This clonotype was counted a few times. The chain uses TRBV20-1 and TRBJ1-5, with a possible D match to TRBD1 (5 bases). V was trimmed by 1 base and J by 7 bases, leaving 11 bases between them. The CDR3 sequence is 13 residues long. Germline lookup yields CDR1 DFQATT and CDR2 SNEGSKA (reference sequence). CDR3 bases: TGCAGTGCTAGAGGAGGGGAAGGACAGCCCCAGCATTTT. As protein: CSARGGEGQPQHF.

The rearrangement uses TRBV6-2 or TRBV6-3 and TRBJ2-7, with TRBD1 identical over 7 bases. CDR1 is MNHEY, CDR2 SVGEGT, per germline. The CDR3 extends over 13 amino acids. Trimming removed 10 bases from V and 3 bases from J; junction bases left unmatched: 9. CDR3 protein: CATQEGGFYEQYF. The CDR3 bases are TGTGCCACCCAAGAAGGGGGCTTCTACGAGCAGTACTTC.

This chain links TRBV30 with TRBJ1-1, with 8 bases identical to TRBD1. Germline trimming cut 5 bases from V and 4 bases from J; bases unmatched to any gene: 9. CDR1 and CDR2 (germline): GTSNPN, SVGIG (reference sequence). There are 14 residues in the CDR3. As DNA, the CDR3 is TGTGCCTGGTCGTGGACAGGGTTGGGCACTGAAGCTTTCTTT. Translation gives CAWSWTGLGTEAFF. Full variable domain (rest looked up from reference TRBV30 and TRBJ1-1): SQTIHQWPATLVQPVGSPLSLECTVEGTSNPNLYWYRQAAGRGLQLLFYSVGIGQISSEVPQNLSASRPQDRQFILSSKKLLLSDSGFYLCAWSWTGLGTEAFFGQGTRLTVV.

The chain carries TRBV6-1 and TRBJ1-5; D is possibly TRBD1 (5 bases). Germline values: CDR1 MNHNS, CDR2 SASEGT. The V and J ends lost 8 bases and 0 bases respectively, with 11 bases between them. The CDR3 covers 14 residues. CDR3 sequence (DNA): TGTGCCAGCGGACTGACAGATAGCAATCAGCCCCAGCATTTT. It is translated as CASGLTDSNQPQHF.

The rearrangement joins TRBV19 to TRBJ1-3, with D unresolved. CDR1 and CDR2 (germline): LNHDA, SQIVND (reference sequence). V dropped 5 bases and J dropped 2 bases, with 10 bases sitting between them. The CDR3 sequence is 14 residues long. CDR3 region: CASSLGIAGNTIYF. The CDR3 DNA reads TGTGCCAGTAGTTTGGGGATCGCTGGAAACACCATATATTTT.

V usage is TRBV27 and J usage is TRBJ2-7; D may be TRBD1 or TRBD2 (6 bases each). Germline assignment: CDR1 MNHEY and CDR2 SMNVEV (reference sequence). Between the trimmed V and J ends, which lost 7 bases and 4 bases, there was a span of 14 bases. The CDR3 length is 13 residues. In nucleotides, the CDR3 is TGTGCCAGCACCGCGACGGGGGCGTACGAGCAGTACTTC. Amino acids: CASTATGAYEQYF.

The V call is TRBV19, the J call TRBJ2-3; possible D gene TRBD1, 5 bases. CDR1 and CDR2 (germline): LNHDA, SQIVND (reference sequence). This CDR3 has 13 residues. Trimming pared 10 bases from V and 5 bases from J, leaving 16 bases between. The CDR3 loop is CATTPRDGDTQYF. The CDR3 DNA reads as TGTGCCACCACACCCAGGGATGGAGATACGCAGTATTTT.